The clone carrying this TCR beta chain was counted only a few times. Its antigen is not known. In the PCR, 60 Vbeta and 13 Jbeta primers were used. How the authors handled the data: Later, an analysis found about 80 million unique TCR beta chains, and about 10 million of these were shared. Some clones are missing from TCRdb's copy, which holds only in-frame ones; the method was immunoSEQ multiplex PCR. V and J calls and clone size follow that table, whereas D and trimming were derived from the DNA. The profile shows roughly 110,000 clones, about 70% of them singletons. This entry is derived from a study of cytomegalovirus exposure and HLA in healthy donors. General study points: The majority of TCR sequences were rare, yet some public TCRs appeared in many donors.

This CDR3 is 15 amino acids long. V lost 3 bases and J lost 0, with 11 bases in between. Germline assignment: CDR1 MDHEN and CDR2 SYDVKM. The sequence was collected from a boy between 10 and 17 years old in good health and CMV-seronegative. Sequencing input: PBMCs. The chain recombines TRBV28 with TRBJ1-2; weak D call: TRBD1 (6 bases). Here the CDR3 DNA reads TGTGCCAGCAGTTTTCGGGGGGGCCCTAACTATGGCTACACCTTC. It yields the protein CASSFRGGPNYGYTF.